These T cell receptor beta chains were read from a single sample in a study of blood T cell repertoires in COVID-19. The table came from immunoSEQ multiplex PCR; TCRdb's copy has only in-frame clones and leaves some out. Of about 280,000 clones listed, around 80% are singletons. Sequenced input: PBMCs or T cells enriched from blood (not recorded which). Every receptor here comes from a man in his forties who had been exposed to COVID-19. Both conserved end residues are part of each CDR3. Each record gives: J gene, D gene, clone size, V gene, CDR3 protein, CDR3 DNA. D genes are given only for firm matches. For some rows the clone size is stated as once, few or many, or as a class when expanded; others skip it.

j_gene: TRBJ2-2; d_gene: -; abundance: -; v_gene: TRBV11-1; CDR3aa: CASSLDFGQNTGELFF; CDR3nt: TGTGCCAGCAGCTTAGACTTTGGACAGAACACCGGGGAGCTGTTTTTT
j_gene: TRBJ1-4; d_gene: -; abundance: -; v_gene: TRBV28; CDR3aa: CASAPGDEKLFF; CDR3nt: TGTGCCAGCGCCCCGGGGGACGAAAAACTGTTTTTT
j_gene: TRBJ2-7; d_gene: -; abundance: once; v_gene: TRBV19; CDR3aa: CASSIQGLIHYEQYF; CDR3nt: TGTGCCAGTAGTATACAGGGTCTGATTCACTACGAGCAGTACTTC
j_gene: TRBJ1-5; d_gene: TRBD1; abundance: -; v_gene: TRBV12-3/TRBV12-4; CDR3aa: CATNRGQGEPQHF; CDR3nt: TGTGCCACCAACCGGGGCCAGGGGGAGCCCCAGCATTTT
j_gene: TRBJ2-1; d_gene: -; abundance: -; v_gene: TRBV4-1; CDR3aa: CASSQRRTDDNEQFF; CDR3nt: TGCGCCAGCAGCCAGAGACGGACAGACGACAATGAGCAGTTCTTC
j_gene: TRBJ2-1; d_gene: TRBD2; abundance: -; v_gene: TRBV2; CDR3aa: CASRATGTSGSYEQFF; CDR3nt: TGTGCCAGCAGGGCCACCGGGACTAGCGGGAGTTATGAGCAGTTCTTC
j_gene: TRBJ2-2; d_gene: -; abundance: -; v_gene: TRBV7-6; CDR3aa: CASKPGRAGELFF; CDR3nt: TGTGCCAGCAAGCCGGGCAGGGCAGGGGAGCTGTTTTTT
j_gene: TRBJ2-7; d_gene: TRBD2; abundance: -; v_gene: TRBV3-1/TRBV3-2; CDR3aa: CASSRPPSGRPYEQYF; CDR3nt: TGTGCCAGCAGCCGCCCCCCTAGCGGGAGGCCCTACGAGCAGTACTTC
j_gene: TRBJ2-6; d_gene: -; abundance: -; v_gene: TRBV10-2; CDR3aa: CASSVGMAAGANVLTF; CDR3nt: TGCGCCAGCAGTGTAGGCATGGCGGCTGGGGCCAACGTCCTGACTTTC
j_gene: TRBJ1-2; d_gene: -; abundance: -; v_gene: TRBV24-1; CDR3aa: CATSEFDSRGYTF; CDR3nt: TGTGCCACCAGTGAGTTTGACAGCCGGGGCTACACCTTC
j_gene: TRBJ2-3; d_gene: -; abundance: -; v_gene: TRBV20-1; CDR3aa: CSARDRDTQYF; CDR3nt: TGCAGTGCTAGAGACAGGGATACGCAGTATTTT
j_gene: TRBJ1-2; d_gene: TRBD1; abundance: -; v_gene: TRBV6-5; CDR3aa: CASSYTGTVYGYTF; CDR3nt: TGTGCCAGCAGTTACACCGGGACAGTTTATGGCTACACCTTC
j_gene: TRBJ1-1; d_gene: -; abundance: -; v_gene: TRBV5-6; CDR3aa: CASSLYETFGLGTEAFF; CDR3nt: TGTGCCAGCAGCTTGTATGAGACCTTCGGGTTAGGCACTGAAGCTTTCTTT
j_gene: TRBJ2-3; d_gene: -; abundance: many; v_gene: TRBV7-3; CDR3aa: CASSLDPLGADTQYF; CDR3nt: TGTGCCAGCAGCTTAGACCCCCTAGGGGCTGATACGCAGTATTTT
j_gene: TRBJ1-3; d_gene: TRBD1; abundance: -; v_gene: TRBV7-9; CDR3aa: CASSPQGKNTIYF; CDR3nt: TGTGCCAGCAGCCCACAGGGGAAAAACACCATATATTTT
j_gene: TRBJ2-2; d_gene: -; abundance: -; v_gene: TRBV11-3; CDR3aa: CASSFQGWWGIKDTGELFF; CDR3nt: TGTGCCAGCAGCTTCCAAGGTTGGTGGGGCATCAAAGACACCGGGGAGCTGTTTTTT
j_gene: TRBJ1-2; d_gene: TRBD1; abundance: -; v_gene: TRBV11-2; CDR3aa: CASSFSRDSYGYTF; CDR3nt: TGTGCCAGCAGCTTTTCCCGGGACAGCTATGGCTACACCTTC
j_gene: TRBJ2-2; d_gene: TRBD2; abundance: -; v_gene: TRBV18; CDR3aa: CASSLRLLSGSGTGELFF; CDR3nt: TGTGCCAGCTCCCTAAGACTCTTGAGCGGGAGCGGCACCGGGGAGCTGTTTTTT
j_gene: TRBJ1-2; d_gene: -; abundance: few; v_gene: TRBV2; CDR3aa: CASSDRQESRYTF; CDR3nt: TGTGCCAGCAGTGACCGACAGGAGAGTCGCTACACCTTC
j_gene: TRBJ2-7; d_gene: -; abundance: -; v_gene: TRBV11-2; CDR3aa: CASSSYPTSSYEQYF; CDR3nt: TGTGCCAGCAGCTCCTATCCGACTAGCTCCTACGAGCAGTACTTC
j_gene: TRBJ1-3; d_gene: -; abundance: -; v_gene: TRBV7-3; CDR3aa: CASRYGQFSGNTIYF; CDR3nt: TGTGCCAGCCGCTACGGTCAATTCTCTGGAAACACCATATATTTT
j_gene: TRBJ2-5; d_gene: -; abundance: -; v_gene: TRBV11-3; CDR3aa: CASSGDSGRGETQYF; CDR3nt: TGTGCCAGCAGCGGAGACTCCGGCCGGGGGGAGACCCAGTACTTC
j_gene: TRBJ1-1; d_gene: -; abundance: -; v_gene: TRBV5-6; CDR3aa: CASSFLEARNTEAFF; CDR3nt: TGTGCCAGCAGCTTCTTAGAGGCCAGGAACACTGAAGCTTTCTTT
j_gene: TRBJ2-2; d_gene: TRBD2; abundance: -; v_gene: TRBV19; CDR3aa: CASSNLAGGNTGELFF; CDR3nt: TGTGCCAGTAGTAACCTAGCGGGAGGTAACACCGGGGAGCTGTTTTTT
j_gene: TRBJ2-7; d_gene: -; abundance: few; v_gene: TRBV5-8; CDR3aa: CASSRTGSSYEQYF; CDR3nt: TGTGCCAGCAGCCGGACGGGGTCCTCCTACGAGCAGTACTTC
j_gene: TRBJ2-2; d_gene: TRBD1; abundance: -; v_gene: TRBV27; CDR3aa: CASSVQGWNTGELFF; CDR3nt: TGTGCCAGCAGTGTACAGGGGTGGAACACCGGGGAGCTGTTTTTT